The text below deals with one T cell receptor (beta chain). The data derive from a study of beta chain features in type 1 diabetes. V lost 7 bases and J 4 bases, leaving 16 bases between the germline ends. The CDR3 is 14 residues long. CDR1 MNHNS and CDR2 SASEGT come from the germline V gene. The entirety of the isolated RNA underwent reverse transcription, so expressed TCRB transcripts were sequenced. Data came from immunoSEQ multiplex PCR; TCRdb stores just in-frame clones and leaves some out. The sample records 110,000 to 150,000 clones, 9.7% being singletons. The chain links TRBV6-1 to TRBJ1-2, with a weak D call TRBD1 (6 bases). The sample comprised central memory CD4+ T cells from blood. The sequence came from a woman between 40 and 55 years old in good health. CDR3 sequence: CASTAGGSIYGYTF. CDR3 DNA sequence: TGTGCCAGCACCGCGGGGGGCAGCATCTATGGCTACACCTTC.